The 32 T cell receptor beta chains listed next were all sequenced from one sample in a study of T cell changes during pregnancy in multiple sclerosis. Generated by immunoSEQ multiplex PCR, the TCRdb table keeps only in-frame clones and is missing some. The table has around 34,000 clones, under 90% seen once; the top ten hold under 6%. The material was CD8+ T cells from peripheral blood mononuclear cells, obtained after pregnancy. The receptors stem from a female donor with multiple sclerosis, enrolled in a pregnancy study.

J is TRBJ1-5 and V is TRBV6-4, with D possibly being TRBD1 (5 bases). Trimming pared 0 bases from V and 3 bases from J, leaving 9 bases between. This CDR3 comprises 15 residues. Germline loops: CDR1 MRHNA, CDR2 SNTAGT. The CDR3 DNA follows: TGTGCCAGCAGTGACTCCGGAGGGGACAATCAGCCCCAGCATTTT. Amino acid sequence: CASSDSGGDNQPQHF.

The genes are TRBV6-1 and TRBJ2-3; weak D call: TRBD1 (6 bases). The CDR3 has 14 amino acids. Germline-derived CDR1 and CDR2 are MNHNS and SASEGT. Trimming took off 6 bases at V and 4 bases at J, with 14 bases between the two ends. The CDR3 reads CASRHRVRADTQYF. The CDR3 bases are TGTGCCAGCAGACACAGGGTTAGGGCAGATACGCAGTATTTT.

The gene calls are TRBV27 and TRBJ1-1; D unresolved. Per germline, CDR1 MNHEY and CDR2 SMNVEV (reference sequence). CDR3 size: 16 residues. V lost 0 bases, J lost 0 bases, and 11 bases lay in between. The CDR3 DNA reads TGTGCCAGCAGTTTATCCTCGGCGGGGATGAACACTGAAGCTTTCTTT. This sequence encodes CASSLSSAGMNTEAFF.

The chain couples TRBV19 to TRBJ2-7; perhaps TRBD2 as D (5 bases). Germline CDR1 reads LNHDA; CDR2 reads SQIVND (reference sequence). This CDR3 comprises 16 residues. Trimming took 6 bases from V and 3 from J, leaving 21 bases between them. The CDR3 nucleotides are TGTGCCAGTAGGATCTCCACTGTTGGCGGGTACTACGAGCAGTACTTC. Its protein product is CASRISTVGGYYEQYF.

The rearrangement joins TRBV29-1 to TRBJ2-7; no clear D gene. Trimming left V 2 bases short and J 0 bases short, with 8 bases between. The germline V gene encodes CDR1 SQVTM and CDR2 ANQGSEA. The CDR3 runs 13 residues. For the CDR3, the DNA is TGCAGCGTTGAAATCGCAGACTCCTACGAGCAGTACTTC. This encodes CSVEIADSYEQYF.

The chain links TRBV5-5 to TRBJ2-7; a possible D gene is TRBD1 (5 bases). CDR1 is SGHKS and CDR2 is YYEKEE in the germline V gene (reference sequence). The CDR3 totals 15 residues. V was clipped by 2 bases and J by 0 bases, with 12 bases between them. The CDR3 sequence is CASSFDSSFSYEQYF. DNA for the CDR3: TGTGCCAGCAGCTTTGACAGTTCATTCTCCTACGAGCAGTACTTC.

The gene calls are TRBV7-9 and TRBJ2-3; D is undetermined. This CDR3 contains 9 residues. The germline gives CDR1 SEHNR, CDR2 FQNEAQ (reference sequence). V lost 10 bases, J lost 6 bases, and 5 bases lay in between. CDR3 region: CATSDTQYF. The CDR3, as DNA: TGTGCCACCTCGGATACGCAGTATTTT.

The chain is built from TRBV15 and TRBJ2-5; D not resolved. Deletions cut 3 bases from V and 5 bases from J, with 7 bases between. In germline, CDR1 is LNHNV, CDR2 YYDKDF (reference sequence). The CDR3 spans 12 residues. CDR3 DNA sequence: TGTGCCACCAGCAGGTCGGAGGAGACCCAGTACTTC. The encoded protein is CATSRSEETQYF.

The V and J genes are TRBV7-8 and TRBJ2-1; 10 nucleotides agree with TRBD2. The CDR3 is 14 amino acids. Germline V gene data show CDR1 as SGHVS and CDR2 as FQNEAQ. Losses at the gene ends were 6 bases for V and 8 bases for J; bases not matched to a gene: 7. CDR3 loop: CASSKASGGYEQFF. The CDR3 nucleotides read TGTGCCAGCAGTAAGGCTAGCGGGGGTTATGAGCAGTTCTTC. The variable domain in full, with the rest retrieved from reference TRBV7-8 and TRBJ2-1, is GAGVSQSPRYKVAKRGQDVALRCDPISGHVSLFWYQQALGQGPEFLTYFQNEAQLDKSGLPSDRFFAERPEGSVSTLKIQRTQQEDSAVYLCASSKASGGYEQFFGPGTRLTVL.

This chain uses TRBV9 with TRBJ2-1; D is perhaps TRBD1 (5 bases). CDR1 is SGDLS, CDR2 YYNGEE, per germline. The CDR3 loop spans 13 amino acids. The ends were cut back, 3 bases at V and 6 bases at J, with 10 bases in the middle. For the CDR3, the DNA is TGTGCCAGCAGCGACGACAGATCCAATGAGCAGTTCTTC. It codes for CASSDDRSNEQFF.

This chain connects TRBV4-3 to TRBJ2-5; tentative D call: TRBD1 (6 bases). V was cut by 4 bases and J by 1 base, with 16 bases left in between. Germline V gene sequence: CDR1 LGHNA, CDR2 YSLEER. This CDR3 region has 16 residues. CDR3 protein: CASSPTGSGTQETQYF. CDR3 sequence (DNA): TGCGCCAGCAGCCCGACAGGATCGGGAACCCAAGAGACCCAGTACTTC.

The chain employs TRBV13 and TRBJ2-2; TRBD2 is a possible D gene (6 bases). V gave up 3 bases and J gave up 0 bases, with 8 bases separating them. The CDR3 runs to 15 residues. Germline V gene sequence: CDR1 PRHDT, CDR2 FYEKMQ (reference sequence). The CDR3 DNA sequence: TGTGCCAGCAGCTTGGGGACTCCGAACACCGGGGAGCTGTTTTTT. Its protein is CASSLGTPNTGELFF. Supplemented by reference TRBV13 and TRBJ2-2, the full variable domain reads AAGVIQSPRHLIKEKRETATLKCYPIPRHDTVYWYQQGPGQDPQFLISFYEKMQSDKGSIPDRFSAQQFSDYHSELNMSSLELGDSALYFCASSLGTPNTGELFFGEGSRLTVL.

The chain recombines TRBV4-1 with TRBJ2-7; no clear D. In germline, CDR1 is MGHRA, CDR2 YSYEKL. V was clipped by 4 bases and J by 0 bases, with 10 bases between them. CDR3 length: 14 amino acids. Here the CDR3 reads CASSPQLSSYEQYF. CDR3 sequence (DNA): TGCGCCAGCAGCCCACAGTTAAGCTCCTACGAGCAGTACTTC.

V is TRBV9 and J is TRBJ2-2; D gene uncertain. The CDR3 runs to 12 residues. Per the germline V gene, CDR1 is SGDLS and CDR2 is YYNGEE. The V gene lost 4 bases and the J gene lost 8 bases, with 9 bases spanning the gap. The chain's CDR3 is CASSRGGGELFF. For the CDR3, the DNA is TGTGCCAGCAGCAGAGGTGGGGGGGAGCTGTTTTTT.

This clone was seen only a few times. V gene TRBV4-2 combines with J gene TRBJ2-7, with 9 bases identical to TRBD2. Germline loops: CDR1 LGHNA, CDR2 YNFKEQ. Losses at the gene ends were 1 base for V and 6 bases for J; bases not matched to a gene: 4. The CDR3 length is 14 residues. The CDR3 bases are TGTGCCAGCAGCCAAGGGCGGGGGGGCCTCGAGCAGTACTTC. It encodes CASSQGRGGLEQYF.

The table lists this clone with a few counts. The V and J genes are TRBV5-6 and TRBJ1-2; TRBD1 aligns across 9 bases. The CDR3 totals 14 residues. Germline V gives CDR1 SGHDT, CDR2 YYEEEE. Trimming cost V 3 bases and J 4 bases; bases outside gene matches: 4. CDR3 amino acids: CASSSTGGGYGYTF. CDR3 DNA: TGTGCCAGCAGCTCCACAGGGGGCGGCTATGGCTACACCTTC.

The chain has TRBV30 and TRBJ2-2, with D perhaps TRBD2 (6 bases). V was cut by 3 bases and J by 3 bases, with 14 bases left in between. The CDR3 is made up of 15 amino acids. Germline assignment: CDR1 GTSNPN and CDR2 SVGIG (reference sequence). The CDR3 sequence: CAWSGSRDYTGELFF. In DNA form, the CDR3 reads TGTGCCTGGAGCGGCAGCAGGGACTACACCGGGGAGCTGTTTTTT.

This clone has only a few counts. The V and J genes are TRBV19 and TRBJ1-2; D is unclear. Germline loops: CDR1 LNHDA, CDR2 SQIVND (reference sequence). The CDR3 totals 13 residues. V lost 1 base to trimming and J lost 6 bases, with 9 bases between them. The CDR3 sequence: CASSIVGGDGYTF. Here the CDR3 DNA reads TGTGCCAGTAGTATAGTGGGCGGGGATGGCTACACCTTC.

V and J are TRBV4-3 and TRBJ1-4; D is unclear. V shed 0 bases and J shed 4 bases, with 12 bases lying between them. The length of the CDR3 is 16 residues. From germline, CDR1 is LGHNA and CDR2 YSLEER. In DNA form, the CDR3 reads TGCGCCAGCAGCCAAGAGGACGCAGACTATAATGAAAAACTGTTTTTT. Residues: CASSQEDADYNEKLFF.

The chain carries TRBV11-2 and TRBJ2-1; TRBD2 matches at 12 bases. The CDR3 has 16 residues. With 5 bases clipped from V and 3 bases from J, the junction kept 5 bases outside the gene matches. Looked up from germline, CDR1 is SGHAT and CDR2 is FQNNGV. The CDR3 spells CASSPRLAGDYNEQFF. The CDR3 coding sequence is TGTGCCAGCAGCCCTCGACTAGCGGGAGACTACAATGAGCAGTTCTTC.

The chain is built from TRBV29-1 and TRBJ2-3; no clear D. Germline V gene sequence: CDR1 SQVTM, CDR2 ANQGSEA. CDR3 length: 14 amino acids. The V end was cut by 5 bases, the J end by 4 bases, with 16 bases between. The CDR3 DNA reads as TGCAGCGTTATATCCCCTTTCGGAGCAGATACGCAGTATTTT. Its protein is CSVISPFGADTQYF.

The chain combines TRBV11-1 with TRBJ1-6, with D perhaps TRBD1 (6 bases). The CDR3 runs to 14 residues. Trimming removed 5 bases at V and 5 bases at J, with 10 bases between. Per the germline V gene, CDR1 is SGHAT and CDR2 is FQDESV (reference sequence). This CDR3 is CASSGRGNNSPLHF. As DNA, the CDR3 is TGTGCCAGCAGCGGCAGGGGAAATAATTCACCCCTCCACTTT.

The V call is TRBV7-3, the J call TRBJ2-3, with 10 bases identical to TRBD2. Trimming cost V 2 bases and J 3 bases; bases outside gene matches: 5. The V gene's germline CDR1 is SGHTA and CDR2 FQGTGA. The CDR3 has 16 amino acids. As DNA, the CDR3 is TGTGCCAGCAGCTTATCCAGCGGGGGGGAAACAGATACGCAGTATTTT. This encodes CASSLSSGGETDTQYF. Together with reference TRBV7-3 and TRBJ2-3, the CDR3 gives the full variable domain: GAGVSQTPSNKVTEKGKYVELRCDPISGHTALYWYRQSLGQGPEFLIYFQGTGAADDSGLPNDRFFAVRPEGSVSTLKIQRTERGDSAVYLCASSLSSGGETDTQYFGPGTRLTVL.

The table lists this clone with a count of one. The rearrangement joins TRBV4-1 to TRBJ2-7; D is unresolved. From germline, CDR1 is MGHRA and CDR2 YSYEKL. The CDR3 consists of 12 residues. Trimming removed 4 bases from V and 1 base from J, with 5 bases in between. CDR3 in DNA: TGCGCCAGCAGCCCTAGATCCTACGAGCAGTACTTC. Its translation is CASSPRSYEQYF.

This clone was picked up a small number of times. The gene calls are TRBV6-1 and TRBJ2-3, with TRBD2 identical over 8 bases. This CDR3 spans 17 amino acids. Trimming removed 3 bases from V and 2 bases from J; junction bases left unmatched: 10. Germline CDR1 reads MNHNS; CDR2 reads SASEGT. The CDR3 DNA sequence: TGTGCCAGCAGTGATTCAATGGGCGGGGGGCCCACAGATACGCAGTATTTT. Protein sequence: CASSDSMGGGPTDTQYF.

The rearrangement uses TRBV5-8 and TRBJ1-1, with 7 nucleotides matching TRBD1. CDR1 and CDR2 from the germline V gene are SGHTS and YDEGEE. CDR3 length: 16 residues. V was clipped by 3 bases and J by 1 base; unmatched bases: 9. CDR3 region: CASSSFGDSPNTEAFF. CDR3 nucleotides: TGTGCCAGCAGCTCGTTCGGGGACAGCCCGAACACTGAAGCTTTCTTT. The full variable domain, its missing parts supplied by reference TRBV5-8 and TRBJ1-1, is EAGVTQSPTHLIKTRGQQATLRCSPISGHTSVYWYQQALGLGLQFLLWYDEGEERNRGNFPPRFSGRQFPNYSSELNVNALELEDSALYLCASSSFGDSPNTEAFFGQGTRLTVV.

The chain employs TRBV27 and TRBJ1-5, with D perhaps matching TRBD1 (5 bases). The germline V and J ends were trimmed by 2 bases and 7 bases, with 15 bases remaining between them. CDR3 size: 15 residues. Germline-derived CDR1 and CDR2 are MNHEY and SMNVEV (reference sequence). DNA for the CDR3: TGTGCCAGCAGTTTAACGCCCCGGGGGGGGCAGCCCCAGCATTTT. Protein: CASSLTPRGGQPQHF.

The chain uses TRBV9 and TRBJ2-4; a possible D gene is TRBD1 (6 bases). Germline V gene data show CDR1 as SGDLS and CDR2 as YYNGEE. The CDR3 has 14 amino acids. Trimming stripped 3 bases from V and 8 bases from J, with 15 bases between. The CDR3 loop reads CASSAQGTTDIQYF. In DNA, the CDR3 is TGTGCCAGCAGCGCGCAGGGGACGACGGACATTCAGTACTTC. Full variable domain (remainder filled in from reference TRBV9 and TRBJ2-4): DSGVTQTPKHLITATGQRVTLRCSPRSGDLSVYWYQQSLDQGLQFLIQYYNGEERAKGNILERFSAQQFPDLHSELNLSSLELGDSALYFCASSAQGTTDIQYFGAGTRLSVL.

The chain employs TRBV7-6 and TRBJ1-2, with 8 nucleotides matching TRBD1. The junction had 10 bases not matched to a gene; V was cut back by 1 base and J by 3 bases. The CDR3 loop spans 17 amino acids. Germline CDR1 reads SGHVS; CDR2 reads FNYEAQ. CDR3 region: CASSLGGDRRLYYGYTF. CDR3 in DNA: TGTGCCAGCAGCTTAGGGGGGGACAGGCGACTCTACTATGGCTACACCTTC.

The chain joins TRBV30 to TRBJ1-1, with 7 bases lining up with TRBD1. Trimming removed 5 bases from V and 0 bases from J; junction bases left unmatched: 6. The CDR3 length is 14 residues. CDR1 and CDR2 from the germline V gene are GTSNPN and SVGIG (reference sequence). CDR3 nucleotides: TGTGCCTGGCAACTGACAGGGATGAACACTGAAGCTTTCTTT. Protein: CAWQLTGMNTEAFF.

The chain employs TRBV6-1 and TRBJ2-7; TRBD1 aligns across 8 bases. The junction had 11 bases not matched to a gene; V was cut back by 3 bases and J by 4 bases. This CDR3 spans 16 amino acids. From germline, CDR1 is MNHNS and CDR2 SASEGT. The CDR3 region has the DNA TGTGCCAGCAGTGACCCCCGGGACAGGATATCTTACGAGCAGTACTTC. It is translated as CASSDPRDRISYEQYF.

The chain carries TRBV7-2 and TRBJ2-1, with 9 bases aligning to TRBD2. V gave up 5 bases and J gave up 2 bases; unmatched junction bases: 10. Germline CDR1 is SGHTA and CDR2 is FQGNSA. The CDR3 consists of 17 residues. CDR3 loop: CASSPQYQRGAYNEQFF. Here the CDR3 DNA reads TGTGCCAGCAGCCCACAATACCAGCGGGGGGCCTACAATGAGCAGTTCTTC.